The 30 T cell receptor beta chains given below trace back to one sample, sequenced in a study of PD-L1 blockade in urothelial cancer. The protocol was immunoSEQ multiplex PCR, while the TCRdb copy is restricted to in-frame clones and leaves out a portion. Among over 20,000 clones listed, 65% to 90% were seen once. The specimen comprised PBMCs, sampled around atezolizumab (anti-PD-L1) treatment. The receptors come from a man between 60 and 70 years old with urothelial cancer.

This clone appeared a single time. J is TRBJ1-2 and V is TRBV5-6, with D uncertain. The germline V and J ends were trimmed by 4 bases and 8 bases, with 21 bases remaining between them. CDR3 length: 15 amino acids. CDR1 is SGHDT and CDR2 is YYEEEE in the germline V gene. Here the CDR3 DNA reads TGTGCCAGCAGCCTCGCGGGCCGGATATTGCGGGGCTACACCTTC. Residues: CASSLAGRILRGYTF. The entire variable domain, with the rest obtained from reference TRBV5-6 and TRBJ1-2, is as follows: DAGVTQSPTHLIKTRGQQVTLRCSPKSGHDTVSWYQQALGQGPQFIFQYYEEEERQRGNFPDRFSGHQFPNYSSELNVNALLLGDSALYLCASSLAGRILRGYTFGSGTRLTVV.

The chain uses TRBV5-8 and TRBJ2-7; 8 nucleotides match TRBD2. CDR3 length: 15 amino acids. The germline V gene encodes CDR1 SGHTS and CDR2 YDEGEE. With 0 bases clipped from V and 1 base from J, the junction kept 3 bases outside the gene matches. CDR3 in amino acids: CASSLAGGGSYEQYF. The CDR3 DNA sequence: TGTGCCAGCAGCTTGGCCGGGGGGGGGTCCTACGAGCAGTACTTC.

This chain links TRBV11-3 with TRBJ1-1; TRBD1 might be the D (6 bases). Deletions cut 4 bases from V and 4 bases from J, with 16 bases between. CDR1 and CDR2 (germline): SGHNT, YENEEA. The CDR3 totals 15 residues. The CDR3 DNA follows: TGTGCCAGCAGCTCAGCCCCAGGGGTGGGCACTGAAGCTTTCTTT. It specifies CASSSAPGVGTEAFF.

For this clone: The junction shows a germline mismatch at one end, possibly a read error. The chain is built from TRBV7-7 and TRBJ2-2; tentative D call: TRBD1 (6 bases). The CDR3 has 13 residues. CDR1 SSHAT and CDR2 FNYEAQ come from the germline V gene (reference sequence). The CDR3 region has the DNA TGTGCTAGCAGCTGGACAGAGTCCGGGGAGCTGTTTTTT. This encodes CASSWTESGELFF.

This chain links TRBV10-3 with TRBJ1-3; D possibly corresponds to TRBD1 (6 bases). This CDR3 has 16 residues. CDR1 and CDR2 from the germline V gene are ENHRY and SYGVKD. Trimming stripped 0 bases from V and 3 bases from J, with 12 bases between. The CDR3 loop is CAISESAGGGGNTIYF. As DNA, the CDR3 is TGTGCCATCAGTGAGTCGGCGGGGGGCGGTGGAAACACCATATATTTT.

This clone has just a few counts. The chain carries TRBV5-1 and TRBJ2-5; 8 nucleotides align to TRBD2. With 0 bases clipped from V and 2 bases from J, the junction kept 0 bases outside the gene matches. The CDR3 is 14 residues long. Germline CDR1 and CDR2: SGHRS and YFSETQ. This CDR3 reads CASSLAGGQETQYF. Written as DNA, the CDR3 is TGCGCCAGCAGCTTGGCGGGGGGGCAAGAGACCCAGTACTTC.

The chain employs TRBV30 and TRBJ1-1; D uncertain. Per germline, CDR1 GTSNPN and CDR2 SVGIG (reference sequence). Trimming cost V 5 bases and J 3 bases, with 7 bases left between them. CDR3 size: 11 residues. The CDR3 region is CAWGGYTEAFF. The CDR3 DNA follows: TGTGCCTGGGGAGGGTACACTGAAGCTTTCTTT.

The chain carries TRBV7-2 and TRBJ2-7, with D maybe TRBD2 (5 bases). V was cut by 1 base and J by 3 bases, with 10 bases left in between. CDR1 is SGHTA, CDR2 FQGNSA, per germline. CDR3 length equals 14 residues. CDR3 protein: CASSLEGRIYEQYF. The CDR3 nucleotides are TGTGCCAGCAGCTTAGAAGGGAGAATCTACGAGCAGTACTTC. The complete variable domain, with remaining parts taken from reference TRBV7-2 and TRBJ2-7, reads GAGVSQSPSNKVTEKGKDVELRCDPISGHTALYWYRQSLGQGLEFLIYFQGNSAPDKSGLPSDRFSAERTGGSVSTLTIQRTQQEDSAVYLCASSLEGRIYEQYFGPGTRLTVT.

The chain has TRBV15 and TRBJ2-5; 12 nucleotides match TRBD2. Germline-derived CDR1 and CDR2 are LNHNV and YYDKDF (reference sequence). CDR3 length: 17 residues. Trimming took 8 bases from V and 4 from J; bases not matched to a gene: 14. The CDR3 region has the DNA TGTGCCACCGGGAAGACTAGCGGGAGTGTCAGGGGAGAGACCCAGTACTTC. It codes for CATGKTSGSVRGETQYF.

The V call is TRBV30, the J call TRBJ1-4; possible D gene TRBD1, 6 bases. Deletions cut 2 bases from V and 8 bases from J, with 15 bases between. The CDR3 runs 14 residues. CDR1 GTSNPN and CDR2 SVGIG come from the germline V gene (reference sequence). The CDR3 DNA reads as TGTGCCTGGAGTCGTACAGGGTATGGAGAAAAACTGTTTTTT. Its translation is CAWSRTGYGEKLFF. Based on the CDR3 plus reference TRBV30 and TRBJ1-4, the full variable domain is SQTIHQWPATLVQPVGSPLSLECTVEGTSNPNLYWYRQAAGRGLQLLFYSVGIGQISSEVPQNLSASRPQDRQFILSSKKLLLSDSGFYLCAWSRTGYGEKLFFGSGTQLSVL.

The rearrangement joins TRBV5-1 to TRBJ1-4; no clear D. The CDR3 totals 15 residues. V lost 2 bases and J 0 bases, leaving 8 bases between the germline ends. Germline CDR1 reads SGHRS; CDR2 reads YFSETQ. In DNA form, the CDR3 reads TGCGCCAGCAGCTTCGGGTCATCAACTAATGAAAAACTGTTTTTT. Translating gives CASSFGSSTNEKLFF.

The V and J genes are TRBV19 and TRBJ1-2; D call uncertain. The CDR3 contains 12 residues. In germline, CDR1 is LNHDA, CDR2 SQIVND (reference sequence). V shed 6 bases and J shed 3 bases, with 8 bases lying between them. This CDR3 is CASRVSDYGYTF. The CDR3 DNA follows: TGTGCCAGTAGGGTATCGGACTATGGCTACACCTTC.

J is TRBJ2-5 and V is TRBV27; weak D call: TRBD2 (7 bases). V lost 7 bases to trimming and J lost 4 bases, with 19 bases between them. CDR3 size: 15 residues. In germline, CDR1 is MNHEY, CDR2 SMNVEV (reference sequence). CDR3 sequence (DNA): TGTGCCAGCACCCCAACTGGGAGGGGGTCAGAGACCCAGTACTTC. This sequence encodes CASTPTGRGSETQYF.

V is TRBV4-2 and J is TRBJ1-1; D gene uncertain. The germline CDR1 and CDR2 sequences are LGHNA and YNFKEQ. V was trimmed by 0 bases and J by 0 bases, leaving 5 bases between them. The CDR3 has 14 amino acids. The CDR3 DNA sequence: TGTGCCAGCAGCCAAGACCTTCTGAACACTGAAGCTTTCTTT. Translation gives CASSQDLLNTEAFF.

The V call is TRBV30, the J call TRBJ1-1; 7 bases agree with TRBD1. Germline V gene data show CDR1 as GTSNPN and CDR2 as SVGIG (reference sequence). J lost 5 bases, V lost 3 bases, and 9 bases had no gene match. This CDR3 has 14 residues. CDR3 sequence (DNA): TGTGCCTGGAGGACGGGTAACAGGGGAACTGAAGCTTTCTTT. The encoded protein is CAWRTGNRGTEAFF.

This chain uses TRBV5-1 with TRBJ1-3; 7 bases match TRBD1. The CDR3 extends over 16 amino acids. Germline V gives CDR1 SGHRS, CDR2 YFSETQ. The V and J ends lost 0 bases and 4 bases, in that order; junction bases with no gene match: 7. The CDR3 DNA reads as TGCGCCAGCAGCTTGGAAACTACAGGGGCAGGAAACACCATATATTTT. It translates to CASSLETTGAGNTIYF.

The J gene is TRBJ1-6, the V gene TRBV5-6; D is possibly TRBD1 (5 bases). This CDR3 comprises 18 residues. Between the trimmed V and J ends, which lost 4 bases and 0 bases, there was a span of 17 bases. Germline CDR1 and CDR2: SGHDT and YYEEEE. The CDR3 reads CASSRDGGGYSYNSPLHF. The CDR3 region has the DNA TGTGCCAGCAGCCGGGATGGGGGGGGGTACTCCTATAATTCACCCCTCCACTTT.

V is TRBV6-5 and J is TRBJ1-2, with a tentative D call TRBD1 (6 bases). This CDR3 contains 13 residues. Deletions cut 6 bases from V and 7 bases from J, with 15 bases between. Germline values: CDR1 MNHEY, CDR2 SVGAGI. The CDR3, as DNA: TGTGCCAGCAGGACGCCAGGGGCCCGTGGCTACACCTTC. Translation gives CASRTPGARGYTF.

The chain recombines TRBV7-2 with TRBJ2-7, with TRBD1 identical over 12 bases. The germline V gene has CDR1 SGHTA and CDR2 FQGNSA. Losses at the gene ends were 8 bases for V and 6 bases for J; bases not matched to a gene: 17. The CDR3 length is 17 residues. CDR3 nucleotides: TGTGCCAGCCTCCGTGGGAACCGGGACAGGGGGCAGGGCGAGCAGTACTTC. Translation: CASLRGNRDRGQGEQYF.

The gene calls are TRBV9 and TRBJ2-3; 8 positions agree with TRBD2. Germline lookup yields CDR1 SGDLS and CDR2 YYNGEE. The CDR3 is 19 amino acids. V lost 2 bases, J lost 3 bases, and 17 bases stayed unmatched. In DNA form, the CDR3 reads TGTGCCAGCAGCGTGACCCCTCGGGCGGGACTAGGAAGGACAGATACGCAGTATTTT. It translates to CASSVTPRAGLGRTDTQYF.

The chain joins TRBV5-5 to TRBJ1-1, with TRBD1 matching over 7 bases. CDR3 size: 15 residues. The germline V gene encodes CDR1 SGHKS and CDR2 YYEKEE (reference sequence). Trimming at V came to 5 bases and at J to 0 bases, leaving 7 bases not matched to a gene. The CDR3 loop is CASRPPGQMNTEAFF. The DNA of the CDR3 is TGTGCCAGCAGGCCCCCGGGACAGATGAACACTGAAGCTTTCTTT.

This chain connects TRBV6-5 to TRBJ1-5; tentative D call: TRBD1 (5 bases). This CDR3 has 12 amino acids. Per germline, CDR1 MNHEY and CDR2 SVGAGI. V was trimmed by 6 bases and J by 7 bases, leaving 10 bases between them. The CDR3 DNA reads as TGTGCCAGCAGCCAGGGTCGGCAGCCCCAGCATTTT. Its protein is CASSQGRQPQHF.

V and J are TRBV4-2 and TRBJ2-1, with 8 bases matching TRBD2. The V and J ends lost 0 bases and 3 bases, in that order; junction bases with no gene match: 4. Germline lookup yields CDR1 LGHNA and CDR2 YNFKEQ. The CDR3 is 16 amino acids. CDR3 protein: CASSQESSGYYNEQFF. CDR3 nucleotides: TGTGCCAGCAGCCAAGAGTCTAGCGGGTACTACAATGAGCAGTTCTTC.

The chain carries TRBV7-9 and TRBJ1-6; no clear D. Trimming removed 5 bases at V and 5 bases at J, with 4 bases between. The CDR3 runs to 12 residues. CDR1 is SEHNR, CDR2 FQNEAQ, per germline (reference sequence). This CDR3 reads CASSRDNSPLHF. CDR3 sequence (DNA): TGTGCCAGCAGCAGAGATAATTCACCCCTCCACTTT.

CDR3 in amino acids: CASSLRGTSGDNEQFF. CDR3 bases: TGTGCCAGCAGCCTCCGAGGGACTAGCGGGGACAATGAGCAGTTCTTC. The genes are TRBV11-3 and TRBJ2-1; 13 nucleotides line up with TRBD2. The CDR3 has 16 residues. The junction had 6 bases not matched to a gene; V was cut back by 5 bases and J by 5 bases. Germline V gives CDR1 SGHNT, CDR2 YENEEA.

The rearrangement links TRBV6-6 to TRBJ1-1, with D possibly TRBD1 on 6 matching bases. Per the germline V gene, CDR1 is MNHNY and CDR2 is SVGAGI (reference sequence). The V end lost 2 bases, the J end lost 1 base, and 8 bases lay between the germline ends. CDR3 length: 14 residues. This chain's CDR3 is CASSYGQKNTEAFF. Written as DNA, the CDR3 is TGTGCCAGCAGTTACGGACAGAAGAACACTGAAGCTTTCTTT.

CDR3 coding DNA: TGTGCCTGGAGTGTCCCGGGACAGGGGAGGGGCTACACCTTC. Translation gives CAWSVPGQGRGYTF. The rearrangement joins TRBV30 to TRBJ1-2; 10 bases are a match to TRBD1. The CDR3 length is 14 residues. V shed 0 bases, J shed 8 bases, and the junction held 6 bases outside the gene matches. The germline gives CDR1 GTSNPN, CDR2 SVGIG (reference sequence). Variable domain in full (rest from reference TRBV30 and TRBJ1-2): SQTIHQWPATLVQPVGSPLSLECTVEGTSNPNLYWYRQAAGRGLQLLFYSVGIGQISSEVPQNLSASRPQDRQFILSSKKLLLSDSGFYLCAWSVPGQGRGYTFGSGTRLTVV.

The rearrangement uses TRBV5-1 and TRBJ1-2; possible D gene TRBD1, 6 bases. Germline V gives CDR1 SGHRS, CDR2 YFSETQ. The CDR3 spans 14 residues. Trimming took 4 bases from V and 4 from J, leaving 14 bases between them. CDR3 DNA sequence: TGCGCCAGCAGCCCAGCAGGACAGCTCTATGGCTACACCTTC. This encodes CASSPAGQLYGYTF.

As DNA, the CDR3 is TGTGCCTGGGGACTAGCGGGGGGCAAACGAGGGAATACGCAGTATTTT. Protein sequence: CAWGLAGGKRGNTQYF. The rearrangement uses TRBV30 and TRBJ2-3; 14 nucleotides align to TRBD2. Looked up from germline, CDR1 is GTSNPN and CDR2 is SVGIG (reference sequence). The J segment lost 7 bases and the V segment lost 5 bases, leaving 11 bases of the junction unmatched. The CDR3 length is 16 residues.

The V gene is TRBV6-1, the J gene TRBJ2-2; 8 positions agree with TRBD1. V gave up 9 bases and J gave up 6 bases; unmatched junction bases: 3. This CDR3 is built from 12 residues. Per germline, CDR1 MNHNS and CDR2 SASEGT. The CDR3 nucleotides read TGTGCCAGTAAGGACAGGGCCGGGGAGCTGTTTTTT. It yields the protein CASKDRAGELFF.